This T cell receptor beta chain originates from a study of post-analysis software for immune sequencing data. With 7 bases removed from V and 2 bases from J, the gap between germline ends came to 10 bases. The CDR3 is 13 amino acids. Unique molecular identifiers were built into the TCR beta cDNA libraries. Between about 0.85 and 11 million T cells gave rise to 500,000 to 600,000 cDNA molecules. From the PCR reads, TCRdb called clonotypes with MiXCR, one entry per CDR3 protein. Of 650,000 to 900,000 distinct CDR3 sequences in the sample, about 43% are singletons; the top ten hold roughly 4.9%. A note on this clonotype: The antigen is unknown.

Study observations and caveats: A handful of TRBV segments were significantly more frequent in patients than in controls. TRBV5-6, TRBV5-1 and TRBV20-1 were among these segments. Controls' normalized Chao1 diversity significantly exceeded that of multiple sclerosis patients. Batch-mates among the samples co-clustered strongly by F measure.

This receptor was identified in a girl aged 10 to 17 with multiple sclerosis. The chain combines TRBV12-3 or TRBV12-4 with TRBJ2-3; D might be TRBD1 (5 bases). The material sequenced was blood. The CDR3 spells CASMGRNTDTQYF. The CDR3 coding sequence is TGTGCCAGCATGGGGCGGAACACAGATACGCAGTATTTT.